The rows below give T cell receptor beta chains drawn from one sample of a study of cytomegalovirus exposure and HLA in healthy donors. Assay used: immunoSEQ multiplex PCR; TCRdb lists only in-frame clones, some missing. This sample has about 160,000 clones, with approximately 89% found just once. Sequencing input: PBMCs. Source of these receptors: a woman aged 18-30 years in good health and CMV-seropositive. CDR3s include the opening cysteine and the closing phenylalanine or tryptophan. Each record gives: CDR3 protein, CDR3 DNA, J gene, V gene, D gene. D genes are given only for firm matches.

CDR3aa: CASSPPGSPQHF
CDR3nt: TGTGCCAGCAGTCCCCCGGGATCGCCCCAGCATTTT
j_gene: TRBJ1-5
v_gene: TRBV7-2
d_gene: -

CDR3aa: CASSQVKPGDPKNTEAFF
CDR3nt: TGTGCCAGCAGCCAAGTTAAGCCAGGGGACCCCAAGAACACTGAAGCTTTCTTT
j_gene: TRBJ1-1
v_gene: TRBV7-9
d_gene: -

CDR3aa: CASSYSPLEAYGYTF
CDR3nt: TGTGCCAGCAGTTACTCCCCCCTTGAGGCCTATGGCTACACCTTC
j_gene: TRBJ1-2
v_gene: TRBV6-5
d_gene: -

CDR3aa: CSARVLQGIIF
CDR3nt: TGCAGTGCTAGAGTTTTACAGGGGATCATCTTC
j_gene: TRBJ2-7
v_gene: TRBV20-1
d_gene: TRBD1

CDR3aa: CASSDPRLAGRGGGAYNEQFF
CDR3nt: TGTGCCAGCAGTGACCCGAGGCTAGCGGGGAGAGGGGGGGGTGCCTACAATGAGCAGTTCTTC
j_gene: TRBJ2-1
v_gene: TRBV28
d_gene: TRBD2

CDR3aa: CASSAMGLAGATEQYF
CDR3nt: TGTGCCAGCAGCGCAATGGGACTAGCGGGAGCGACTGAGCAGTACTTC
j_gene: TRBJ2-7
v_gene: TRBV7-2
d_gene: TRBD2

CDR3aa: CASSISPSGIKFDEQFF
CDR3nt: TGTGCCAGTAGTATTTCTCCTAGCGGGATAAAATTCGATGAGCAGTTCTTC
j_gene: TRBJ2-1
v_gene: TRBV19
d_gene: TRBD2

CDR3aa: CASSLPGPLYGYTF
CDR3nt: TGTGCCAGCAGCTTACCAGGGCCCTTATATGGCTACACCTTC
j_gene: TRBJ1-2
v_gene: TRBV7-9
d_gene: -

CDR3aa: CASSPFQGSLAKNIQYF
CDR3nt: TGTGCCAGCTCACCATTTCAGGGGTCCCTAGCCAAAAACATTCAGTACTTC
j_gene: TRBJ2-4
v_gene: TRBV18
d_gene: -

CDR3aa: CAWMRVTEAFF
CDR3nt: TGTGCCTGGATGAGGGTCACTGAAGCTTTCTTT
j_gene: TRBJ1-1
v_gene: TRBV30
d_gene: -

CDR3aa: CASSPGQGRSGNTIYF
CDR3nt: TGTGCCAGCAGCCCCGGACAGGGGCGCTCTGGAAACACCATATATTTT
j_gene: TRBJ1-3
v_gene: TRBV2
d_gene: TRBD1

CDR3aa: CASSLLAWNTEAFF
CDR3nt: TGTGCCAGCAGCCTTCTAGCCTGGAACACTGAAGCTTTCTTT
j_gene: TRBJ1-1
v_gene: TRBV7-8
d_gene: -

CDR3aa: CASSPRDSKETQYF
CDR3nt: TGTGCCAGCAGCCCCCGGGACAGCAAAGAGACCCAGTACTTC
j_gene: TRBJ2-5
v_gene: TRBV6-6
d_gene: TRBD1

CDR3aa: CASELGGYNEQFF
CDR3nt: TGTGCCAGCGAACTCGGCGGTTACAATGAGCAGTTCTTC
j_gene: TRBJ2-1
v_gene: TRBV28
d_gene: -

CDR3aa: CASRPTGLTYEQYF
CDR3nt: TGTGCCAGCAGGCCTACAGGATTGACCTACGAGCAGTACTTC
j_gene: TRBJ2-7
v_gene: TRBV28
d_gene: -

CDR3aa: CAWTQTGPYNEQFF
CDR3nt: TGTGCCTGGACTCAGACAGGCCCCTACAATGAGCAGTTCTTC
j_gene: TRBJ2-1
v_gene: TRBV30
d_gene: -

CDR3aa: CASVQEQSNQPQHF
CDR3nt: TGTGCCAGCGTGCAGGAACAGAGCAATCAGCCCCAGCATTTT
j_gene: TRBJ1-5
v_gene: TRBV2
d_gene: -

CDR3aa: CSARTGGYTF
CDR3nt: TGCAGTGCTAGAACGGGTGGCTACACCTTC
j_gene: TRBJ1-2
v_gene: TRBV20-1
d_gene: -

CDR3aa: CASSFDRDGYTF
CDR3nt: TGTGCCAGCAGTTTTGACAGGGATGGCTACACCTTC
j_gene: TRBJ1-2
v_gene: TRBV6-5
d_gene: TRBD1

CDR3aa: CASSSRAPGQGEADTQYF
CDR3nt: TGTGCCAGCAGTTCCAGAGCCCCGGGACAGGGGGAGGCAGATACGCAGTATTTT
j_gene: TRBJ2-3
v_gene: TRBV28
d_gene: TRBD1

CDR3aa: CASTQSGSEINEQFF
CDR3nt: TGTGCCAGCACCCAAAGCGGGAGTGAAATCAATGAGCAGTTCTTC
j_gene: TRBJ2-1
v_gene: TRBV6-8
d_gene: TRBD2

CDR3aa: CASSISGNTGELFF
CDR3nt: TGTGCCAGTAGTATTTCAGGGAACACCGGGGAGCTGTTTTTT
j_gene: TRBJ2-2
v_gene: TRBV19
d_gene: -

CDR3aa: CASSFGGLRQKTQYF
CDR3nt: TGTGCCAGCAGCTTCGGAGGACTCCGCCAAAAGACCCAGTACTTC
j_gene: TRBJ2-5
v_gene: TRBV7-2
d_gene: -

CDR3aa: CASSRTSGLNEQFF
CDR3nt: TGTGCCAGCAGCCGGACTAGCGGGCTCAATGAGCAGTTCTTC
j_gene: TRBJ2-1
v_gene: TRBV7-9
d_gene: TRBD2

CDR3aa: CASRHGAGGNQPQHF
CDR3nt: TGTGCCAGTAGGCACGGGGCAGGGGGAAATCAGCCCCAGCATTTT
j_gene: TRBJ1-5
v_gene: TRBV19
d_gene: TRBD1

CDR3aa: CSDRGRNAGYTF
CDR3nt: TGCAGCGACAGGGGGCGAAATGCCGGCTACACCTTC
j_gene: TRBJ1-2
v_gene: TRBV29-1
d_gene: TRBD1